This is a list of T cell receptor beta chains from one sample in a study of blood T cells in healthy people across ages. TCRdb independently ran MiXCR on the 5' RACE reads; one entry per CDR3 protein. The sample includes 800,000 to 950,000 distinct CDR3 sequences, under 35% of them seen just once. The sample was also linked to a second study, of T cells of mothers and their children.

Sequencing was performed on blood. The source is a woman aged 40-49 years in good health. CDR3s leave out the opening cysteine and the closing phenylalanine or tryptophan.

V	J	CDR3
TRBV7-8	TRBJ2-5	ASSLELARETQY
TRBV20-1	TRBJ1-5	SAGGDQPQH
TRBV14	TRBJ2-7	ASSRNRGIVEQY
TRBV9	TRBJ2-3	ASSVSLIAGGEADTQY
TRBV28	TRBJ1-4	ASRAHGDEKLF
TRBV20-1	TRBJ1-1	SATSIDRNTEAF
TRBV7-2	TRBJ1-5	ASSFSDSGGPQH
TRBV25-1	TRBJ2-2	ASSRVDTGELF
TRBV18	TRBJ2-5	ASSPLWASQETQY
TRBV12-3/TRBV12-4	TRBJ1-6	ASSRQGRTNSPLH
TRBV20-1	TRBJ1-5	SARPPGDWQPQH
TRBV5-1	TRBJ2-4	ASSLVAGGYYERY
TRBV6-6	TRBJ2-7	ASRDRASYEQY
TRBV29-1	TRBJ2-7	SVAGPRAYEQY
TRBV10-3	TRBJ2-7	AISESMGDRGYEQY
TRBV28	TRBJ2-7	ASRRTGSVYEQY
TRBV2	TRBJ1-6	ASRATGGNNSPLH
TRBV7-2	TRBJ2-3	ASHRRGDTDTQY
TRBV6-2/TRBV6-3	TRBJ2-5	ASSYTELAGYQETQY
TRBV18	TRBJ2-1	ASSPGLGDREQF
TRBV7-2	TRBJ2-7	ANSFQGRRSYEQY
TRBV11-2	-	ASSLGGGSYNEQY